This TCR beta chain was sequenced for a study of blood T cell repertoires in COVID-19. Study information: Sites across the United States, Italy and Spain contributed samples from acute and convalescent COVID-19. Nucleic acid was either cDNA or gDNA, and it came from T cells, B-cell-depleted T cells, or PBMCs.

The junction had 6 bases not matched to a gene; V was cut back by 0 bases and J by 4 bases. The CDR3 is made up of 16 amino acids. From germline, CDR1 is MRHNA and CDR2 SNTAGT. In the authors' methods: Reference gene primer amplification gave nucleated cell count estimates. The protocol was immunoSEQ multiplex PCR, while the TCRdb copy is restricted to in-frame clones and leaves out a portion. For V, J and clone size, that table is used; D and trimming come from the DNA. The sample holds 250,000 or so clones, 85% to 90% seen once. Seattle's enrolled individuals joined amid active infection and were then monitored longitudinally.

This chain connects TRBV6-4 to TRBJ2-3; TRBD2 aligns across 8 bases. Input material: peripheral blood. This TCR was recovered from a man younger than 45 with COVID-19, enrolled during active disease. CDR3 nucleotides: TGTGCCAGCAGTGACTCAGAGGACGGGGGGGCAGATACGCAGTATTTT. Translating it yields CASSDSEDGGADTQYF.